This T cell receptor (beta chain) was retrieved from a study of blood T cells in healthy people across ages. Trimming pared 5 bases from V and 4 bases from J, leaving 15 bases between. This CDR3 has 14 amino acids. Germline loops: CDR1 SGHVS, CDR2 FQNEAQ. Next came a second PCR, run for about 7 to 12 cycles, which used a sample-barcoded 5' primer along with a J-beta primer mix. MiXCR, run by TCRdb on the 5' RACE reads, gives a single entry per CDR3 protein. The data show fewer than 700,000 distinct CDR3 sequences, around 38% seen once. The sequence derives from a man older than 75 in good health. Material for sequencing was blood. This chain connects TRBV7-8 to TRBJ2-7; possible D gene TRBD2, 5 bases. The CDR3 loop reads CASSPRPPGYEQYF. In nucleotides, the CDR3 is TGTGCCAGCAGCCCCCGGCCCCCGGGGTACGAGCAGTACTTC.